The 21 T cell receptor beta chains listed next were all sequenced from one sample in a study of blood T cells in healthy people across ages. Primed by a sample-barcoded 5' primer and a J-beta primer mix, a second PCR proceeded for roughly 7 to 12 cycles. MiXCR, applied by TCRdb to the 5' RACE reads, yields one record per CDR3 protein. The sample lists 650,000 or so distinct CDR3 sequences, around 52% seen once, with roughly 12% in the top ten. The sequenced material came from blood. The receptors stem from a woman older than 75 in good health.

V is TRBV20-1 and J is TRBJ1-2; 12 bases line up with TRBD1. Germline assignment: CDR1 DFQATT and CDR2 SNEGSKA (reference sequence). Trimming took 6 bases from V and 5 from J; bases not matched to a gene: 10. The CDR3 covers 15 residues. The CDR3 loop reads CSAPGQGATTYGYTF. The DNA of the CDR3 is TGCAGTGCGCCGGGACAGGGGGCGACCACGTATGGCTACACCTTC.

The chain couples TRBV11-1 to TRBJ1-2; 7 bases are a match to TRBD1. Trimming cost V 5 bases and J 5 bases; bases outside gene matches: 5. Germline values: CDR1 SGHAT, CDR2 FQDESV (reference sequence). The CDR3 sequence is 13 residues long. The CDR3 loop reads CASSVGQDYGYTF. The CDR3 nucleotides read TGTGCCAGCAGCGTAGGACAGGATTATGGCTACACCTTC.

The chain combines TRBV27 with TRBJ2-5; D might be TRBD2 (5 bases). Germline lookup yields CDR1 MNHEY and CDR2 SMNVEV (reference sequence). V was clipped by 2 bases and J by 1 base, with 17 bases between them. The CDR3 spans 17 residues. The chain's CDR3 is CASSLRAPGGGQETQYF. The CDR3 bases are TGTGCCAGCAGTTTAAGAGCCCCCGGAGGTGGCCAAGAGACCCAGTACTTC.

V usage is TRBV30 and J usage is TRBJ1-1, with D possibly matching TRBD1 (5 bases). The V end lost 3 bases, the J end lost 7 bases, and 15 bases lay between the germline ends. The germline V gene has CDR1 GTSNPN and CDR2 SVGIG (reference sequence). CDR3 length: 13 residues. The CDR3 here is CAWSHINQGEAFF. The DNA of the CDR3 is TGTGCCTGGAGCCACATAAACCAGGGTGAAGCTTTCTTT.

This clonotype has a single count. Given a much more abundant clone one base away, this may be a read error. The V call is TRBV20-1, the J call TRBJ2-7, with D tentatively TRBD1 (6 bases). The closer fit of TRBJ2-5 to the DNA end suggests the J call may be wrong. Germline assignment: CDR1 DFQATT and CDR2 SNEGSKA (reference sequence). The CDR3 has 15 amino acids. The CDR3: CSASSRGEDQETQYF. The CDR3 DNA is TGCAGTGCTAGTTCCAGGGGAGAAGACCAAGAGACCCAGTACTTC.

This clonotype was seen ten or more times. This sequence joins TRBV20-1 and TRBJ2-3, with 10 bases fitting TRBD2. The CDR3 has 15 amino acids. Trimming removed 5 bases from V and 3 bases from J; junction bases left unmatched: 8. Germline CDR1 and CDR2: DFQATT and SNEGSKA (reference sequence). CDR3 amino acids: CSARWSGGVTDTQYF. Written as DNA, the CDR3 is TGCAGTGCTCGGTGGAGCGGGGGGGTTACAGATACGCAGTATTTT.

This clonotype appeared many times. V and J are TRBV11-1 and TRBJ2-1; D is ambiguous. V dropped 0 bases and J dropped 6 bases, with 12 bases sitting between them. The V gene's germline CDR1 is SGHAT and CDR2 FQDESV (reference sequence). The CDR3 has 15 residues. CDR3 DNA: TGTGCCAGCAGCTTAGCGCCGGATACTCTCAATGAGCAGTTCTTC. It encodes CASSLAPDTLNEQFF.

V usage is TRBV18 and J usage is TRBJ1-1; 10 bases align to TRBD1. This CDR3 has 13 residues. J lost 9 bases, V lost 5 bases, and 6 bases had no gene match. Germline-derived CDR1 and CDR2 are KGHSH and LQKENI. CDR3: CASSDGQGGQAFF. In nucleotides, the CDR3 is TGTGCCAGCTCAGACGGACAGGGGGGACAAGCTTTCTTT.

This clonotype was observed a single time. The J gene is TRBJ2-1, the V gene TRBV29-1, with unresolved D. The germline V gene encodes CDR1 SQVTM and CDR2 ANQGSEA. This CDR3 comprises 14 residues. V was shortened by 1 base and J by 5 bases, with 12 bases between the two germline ends. The CDR3: CSVEAVVANNEQFF. CDR3 DNA sequence: TGCAGCGTTGAAGCCGTGGTTGCCAACAATGAGCAGTTCTTC.

This clonotype has more than one count but fewer than ten. The chain carries TRBV5-1 and TRBJ2-3, with D perhaps assigned TRBD1 or TRBD2 (5 bases each). Between the trimmed V and J ends, which lost 1 base and 0 bases, there was a span of 12 bases. The length of the CDR3 is 16 residues. Germline V gives CDR1 SGHRS, CDR2 YFSETQ. CDR3 DNA: TGCGCCAGCAGCTTGAGGACGGGACCAAGCACAGATACGCAGTATTTT. Encoded protein: CASSLRTGPSTDTQYF.

The chain is built from TRBV7-2 and TRBJ1-4; D not certain. The germline V gene has CDR1 SGHTA and CDR2 FQGNSA. Trimming cost V 2 bases and J 8 bases, with 15 bases left between them. This CDR3 spans 15 amino acids. CDR3 nucleotides: TGTGCCAGCAGCTTATTTTCGACGGCGGGGGAAAAACTGTTTTTT. Translating it yields CASSLFSTAGEKLFF.

This chain connects TRBV10-2 to TRBJ2-1, with 10 bases aligning to TRBD2. The CDR3 sequence is 14 residues long. CDR1 and CDR2 from the germline V gene are WSHSY and SAAADI. Unmatched junction bases numbered 3, after V lost 6 bases and J lost 4 bases. The CDR3 is CASRLAGLYNEQFF. The DNA for the CDR3 is TGCGCCAGCAGACTAGCGGGACTTTACAATGAGCAGTTCTTC.

This clonotype was recorded at least ten times. The V gene is TRBV6-5, the J gene TRBJ1-2; D not certain. The V gene lost 5 bases and the J gene lost 7 bases, with 14 bases spanning the gap. Germline V gene data show CDR1 as MNHEY and CDR2 as SVGAGI. The CDR3 covers 13 residues. The CDR3 is CASSDTPSSGYTF. The CDR3 bases are TGTGCCAGCAGTGACACCCCGAGTTCTGGCTACACCTTC.

This clonotype has just one count. This rearrangement joins TRBV18 to TRBJ2-7, with 7 bases that match TRBD2. After removal of 4 bases from V and 2 bases from J, the junction contained 5 bases not matched to a gene. Germline CDR1 and CDR2: KGHSH and LQKENI. CDR3 length: 14 amino acids. For the CDR3, the DNA is TGTGCCAGCTCACGTAGGGAGGGAGCCTACGAGCAGTACTTC. Protein: CASSRREGAYEQYF.

The chain couples TRBV29-1 to TRBJ2-4; the D gene is possibly TRBD2 (6 bases). Germline loops: CDR1 SQVTM, CDR2 ANQGSEA. The CDR3 spans 12 residues. V lost 5 bases, J lost 5 bases, and 10 bases lay in between. The CDR3 protein is CSVTGEENIQYF. CDR3 bases: TGCAGCGTTACGGGGGAGGAAAACATTCAGTACTTC.

This clonotype has just a few counts. The chain links TRBV6-6 to TRBJ2-5; TRBD1 is a possible D gene (5 bases). Trimming removed 2 bases from V and 1 base from J, with 11 bases in between. CDR3 length: 15 residues. Germline V CDR1 and CDR2: MNHNY, SVGAGI (reference sequence). The CDR3 region is CASSYPQGGQETQYF. In DNA, the CDR3 is TGTGCCAGCAGTTACCCGCAGGGTGGCCAAGAGACCCAGTACTTC.

This clonotype was recorded a few times. Given a much more abundant clone one base away, this may be a read error. The chain carries TRBV27 and TRBJ2-7, with TRBD1 matching 10 bases. Germline V gene sequence: CDR1 MNHEY, CDR2 SMNVEV (reference sequence). Losses at the gene ends were 2 bases for V and 7 bases for J; bases not matched to a gene: 14. This CDR3 region has 17 residues. CDR3 nucleotides: TGTGCCAGCAGTTTAGAAGTGGGAGACAGGGGGCGCAATGAGCAGTACTTC. It specifies CASSLEVGDRGRNEQYF.

At least ten counts were recorded for this clonotype. The chain employs TRBV12-3 or TRBV12-4 and TRBJ2-3; 7 bases line up with TRBD2. The CDR3 runs 14 residues. The V segment lost 1 base and the J segment 7 bases; nucleotides outside the gene matches: 5. CDR3 sequence: CASSLGGGRNTQYF. The CDR3 nucleotides are TGTGCCAGCAGTTTAGGGGGGGGGAGGAATACGCAGTATTTT.

The table lists this clonotype with a few counts. The rearrangement joins TRBV20-1 to TRBJ1-2, with D possibly matching TRBD1 (5 bases). Germline V gene data show CDR1 as DFQATT and CDR2 as SNEGSKA (reference sequence). The CDR3 spans 13 residues. The germline V and J ends were trimmed by 2 bases and 7 bases, with 14 bases remaining between them. The CDR3 DNA sequence: TGCAGTGCTAGATACCCGGGGGATGCTGGCTACACCTTC. Amino acids: CSARYPGDAGYTF.

This clonotype was found many times. The chain employs TRBV20-1 and TRBJ1-2, with no clear D. The length of the CDR3 is 11 residues. Trimming left V 5 bases short and J 7 bases short, with 11 bases between. Germline CDR1 DFQATT, CDR2 SNEGSKA (reference sequence). This CDR3 reads CSAEGNSGYTF. CDR3 DNA: TGCAGTGCTGAGGGAAATAGTGGCTACACCTTC.

The V gene is TRBV6-6, the J gene TRBJ2-1; possible D gene TRBD1, 6 bases. This CDR3 spans 15 amino acids. The V gene lost 4 bases and the J gene lost 5 bases, with 15 bases spanning the gap. Germline values: CDR1 MNHNY, CDR2 SVGAGI (reference sequence). This CDR3 is CASSFTRDTNNEQFF. The CDR3 DNA sequence: TGTGCCAGCAGTTTCACCCGGGACACAAACAATGAGCAGTTCTTC.